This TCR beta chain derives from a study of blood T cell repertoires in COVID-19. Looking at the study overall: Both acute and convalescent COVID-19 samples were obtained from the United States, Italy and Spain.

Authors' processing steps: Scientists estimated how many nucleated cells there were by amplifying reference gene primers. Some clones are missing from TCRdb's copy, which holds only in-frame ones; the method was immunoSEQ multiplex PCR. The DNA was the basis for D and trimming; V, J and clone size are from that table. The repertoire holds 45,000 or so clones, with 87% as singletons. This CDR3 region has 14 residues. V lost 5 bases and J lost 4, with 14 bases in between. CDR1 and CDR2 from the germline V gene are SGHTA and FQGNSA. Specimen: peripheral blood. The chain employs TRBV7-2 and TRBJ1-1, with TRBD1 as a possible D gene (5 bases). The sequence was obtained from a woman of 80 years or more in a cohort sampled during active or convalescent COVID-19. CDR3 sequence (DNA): TGTGCCAGCAGCGGAGCCGGGGGAATCACTGAAGCTTTCTTT. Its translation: CASSGAGGITEAFF.